These T cell receptor beta chains were read from a single sample in a study of blood T cell repertoires in COVID-19. This table comes from immunoSEQ multiplex PCR, and its TCRdb copy is limited to in-frame clones, with some not included. This sample has some 320,000 clones, with around 87% found just once. The sample was PBMCs or T cells enriched from blood (not recorded which). These receptors originate from a woman aged 30 to 39 who had recovered from COVID-19. Both conserved end residues are part of each CDR3. Fields, in order: clone size, V gene, J gene, D gene, CDR3 DNA, CDR3 protein. The D gene is left open where the match is weak. The size field is filled for only some rows; it gives once, few, many or a size class.

clone_size: .
v_call: TRBV6-1
j_call: TRBJ2-7
d_call: TRBD2
cdr3_nt: TGTGCCAGCAGTGAAGGGAGGCGCGGGGGAGAGCAGTACTTC
cdr3_aa: CASSEGRRGGEQYF

clone_size: .
v_call: TRBV7-3
j_call: TRBJ1-1
d_call: .
cdr3_nt: TGTGCCAGCAGCCTGGGAGGGGGGCCCACTGAAGCTTTCTTT
cdr3_aa: CASSLGGGPTEAFF

clone_size: few
v_call: TRBV2
j_call: TRBJ1-6
d_call: TRBD1
cdr3_nt: TGTGCGGGACAGGTCAATAATTCACCCCTCCACTTT
cdr3_aa: CAGQVNNSPLHF

clone_size: .
v_call: TRBV10-2
j_call: TRBJ1-1
d_call: .
cdr3_nt: TGCGCCAGCGAGGACACTTTGAACACTGAAGCTTTCTTT
cdr3_aa: CASEDTLNTEAFF

clone_size: .
v_call: TRBV3-1/TRBV3-2
j_call: TRBJ1-4
d_call: TRBD1
cdr3_nt: TGTGCCAGCACCCAACAGGGGCAATCGAATGAAAAACTGTTTTTT
cdr3_aa: CASTQQGQSNEKLFF

clone_size: few
v_call: TRBV15
j_call: TRBJ2-3
d_call: .
cdr3_nt: TGTGCCACCAGCAGAGGACAACTAGTCTTAAGCACAGATACGCAGTATTTT
cdr3_aa: CATSRGQLVLSTDTQYF

clone_size: .
v_call: TRBV30
j_call: TRBJ1-5
d_call: .
cdr3_nt: TGTGCCTGGGGGGAGGTTTGGGGCAATCAGCCCCAGCATTTT
cdr3_aa: CAWGEVWGNQPQHF

clone_size: .
v_call: TRBV19
j_call: TRBJ1-1
d_call: .
cdr3_nt: TGTGCCAGTAGTATGTTACAGGGAGAAGCTTTCTTT
cdr3_aa: CASSMLQGEAFF

clone_size: .
v_call: TRBV7-3
j_call: TRBJ2-1
d_call: TRBD1
cdr3_nt: TGTGCCAGCAGCTTACAAGGGGGCCACTACAATGAGCAGTTCTTC
cdr3_aa: CASSLQGGHYNEQFF

clone_size: .
v_call: TRBV7-2
j_call: TRBJ2-1
d_call: .
cdr3_nt: TGTGCCAGCAGCTTAGTCTCTCCGTTTGAGCAGTTCTTC
cdr3_aa: CASSLVSPFEQFF

clone_size: .
v_call: TRBV6-2/TRBV6-3
j_call: TRBJ1-2
d_call: .
cdr3_nt: TGTGCCAGCAGTTACTCGGGGGCCTCGGGAGGCTACACCTTC
cdr3_aa: CASSYSGASGGYTF

clone_size: .
v_call: TRBV11-2
j_call: TRBJ1-2
d_call: .
cdr3_nt: TGTGCCAGCAGCTTAGCGGGGGTGAATGGCTACACCTTC
cdr3_aa: CASSLAGVNGYTF

clone_size: .
v_call: TRBV7-9
j_call: TRBJ2-1
d_call: TRBD2
cdr3_nt: TGTGCCAGCAGCACTGGACTAGCGGGCGGCCCAGGGAATGAGCAGTTCTTC
cdr3_aa: CASSTGLAGGPGNEQFF

clone_size: .
v_call: TRBV19
j_call: TRBJ2-5
d_call: TRBD2
cdr3_nt: TGTGCCAGTAGTGCCCTAGCGGAAGAGACCCAGTACTTC
cdr3_aa: CASSALAEETQYF

clone_size: .
v_call: TRBV12-3/TRBV12-4
j_call: TRBJ2-7
d_call: TRBD1
cdr3_nt: TGTGCCAGCAGTTCCTGGACAGGGGACGAGCAGTACTTC
cdr3_aa: CASSSWTGDEQYF

clone_size: .
v_call: TRBV11-2
j_call: TRBJ1-4
d_call: .
cdr3_nt: TGTGCCAGCAGCTGGGAGTGGGCGCAGCATGAAAAACTGTTTTTT
cdr3_aa: CASSWEWAQHEKLFF

clone_size: .
v_call: TRBV15
j_call: TRBJ1-2
d_call: .
cdr3_nt: TGTGCCACCAGCACCTCGGGGTTCTATGGCTACACCTTC
cdr3_aa: CATSTSGFYGYTF

clone_size: .
v_call: TRBV10-2
j_call: TRBJ2-7
d_call: TRBD1
cdr3_nt: TGCGCCAGCAGCCGGACAGGGGGCCAGGGGTACGAGCAGTACTTC
cdr3_aa: CASSRTGGQGYEQYF

clone_size: .
v_call: TRBV27
j_call: TRBJ1-5
d_call: .
cdr3_nt: TGTGCCAGCAGTTTTAGGTGGGACACCCGACGAGGGCAGCCCCAGCATTTT
cdr3_aa: CASSFRWDTRRGQPQHF

clone_size: .
v_call: TRBV19
j_call: TRBJ1-6
d_call: .
cdr3_nt: TGTGCCAGTAGACAGGGCGGGAGTTCACCCCTCCACTTT
cdr3_aa: CASRQGGSSPLHF

clone_size: .
v_call: TRBV29-1
j_call: TRBJ2-1
d_call: TRBD2
cdr3_nt: TGCAGCGTTGCCCTAGCGGGGGGGCCGAACAATGAGCAGTTCTTC
cdr3_aa: CSVALAGGPNNEQFF

clone_size: few
v_call: TRBV5-5
j_call: TRBJ2-3
d_call: .
cdr3_nt: TGTGCCAGCAGCTTCTGGGCAGCTACAGATACGCAGTATTTT
cdr3_aa: CASSFWAATDTQYF

clone_size: .
v_call: TRBV28
j_call: TRBJ2-4
d_call: .
cdr3_nt: TGTGCCAGCAGTTCCTACCTCGGACAGTCCGCCCGGTGGAACATTCAGTACTTC
cdr3_aa: CASSSYLGQSARWNIQYF

clone_size: .
v_call: TRBV25-1
j_call: TRBJ2-7
d_call: .
cdr3_nt: TGTGCCAGCAGTGTTCGAACCCCCTTAGGAGCTTACGAGCAGTACTTC
cdr3_aa: CASSVRTPLGAYEQYF

clone_size: .
v_call: TRBV11-2
j_call: TRBJ2-5
d_call: TRBD1
cdr3_nt: TGTGCCAGCAGCACCCGGACAGGGGAAGGAGAGACCCAGTACTTC
cdr3_aa: CASSTRTGEGETQYF

clone_size: .
v_call: TRBV14
j_call: TRBJ1-2
d_call: TRBD1
cdr3_nt: TGTGCCAGCAACCCGGACAGGGGAGGGGGCTACACCTTC
cdr3_aa: CASNPDRGGGYTF

clone_size: .
v_call: TRBV19
j_call: TRBJ1-5
d_call: .
cdr3_nt: TGTGCCAGTAAGGGGCCCAATCAGCCCCAGCATTTT
cdr3_aa: CASKGPNQPQHF

clone_size: once
v_call: TRBV19
j_call: TRBJ1-5
d_call: .
cdr3_nt: TGTGCCAGTAGTATGGAGGCGGCCCTATATAGCAATCAGCCCCAGCATTTT
cdr3_aa: CASSMEAALYSNQPQHF

clone_size: .
v_call: TRBV4-1
j_call: TRBJ1-1
d_call: .
cdr3_nt: TGCGCCAGCAGCTCTACAGGAGGGACTGAAGCTTTCTTT
cdr3_aa: CASSSTGGTEAFF

clone_size: .
v_call: TRBV15
j_call: TRBJ2-5
d_call: .
cdr3_nt: TGTGCCACCAGCAGGACTCAAGAGACCCAGTACTTC
cdr3_aa: CATSRTQETQYF

clone_size: few
v_call: TRBV7-8
j_call: TRBJ2-7
d_call: .
cdr3_nt: TGTGCCAGCAGAGTATCCGAGCTGTCCTACGAGCAGTACTTC
cdr3_aa: CASRVSELSYEQYF

clone_size: once
v_call: TRBV9
j_call: TRBJ2-7
d_call: .
cdr3_nt: TGTGCCAGCAGCCGAGGGTTTACTTCCTACGAGCAGTACTTC
cdr3_aa: CASSRGFTSYEQYF

clone_size: .
v_call: TRBV7-9
j_call: TRBJ1-2
d_call: .
cdr3_nt: TGTGCCAGCAGAACACCGGGGGGCCAGTACTATGGCTACACCTTC
cdr3_aa: CASRTPGGQYYGYTF

clone_size: few
v_call: TRBV4-2
j_call: TRBJ1-5
d_call: .
cdr3_nt: TGTGCCAGCAGCCAAGATCGCCGGCAGCGGTGGCCCCAGCATTTT
cdr3_aa: CASSQDRRQRWPQHF

clone_size: once
v_call: TRBV5-5
j_call: TRBJ1-2
d_call: .
cdr3_nt: TGTGCCAGCAGCTCAACCACGGCGGGAGGCTACACCTTC
cdr3_aa: CASSSTTAGGYTF

clone_size: .
v_call: TRBV27
j_call: TRBJ2-7
d_call: .
cdr3_nt: TGTGCCAGCAGTGCCCGGAGAGACGAGCAGTACTTC
cdr3_aa: CASSARRDEQYF

clone_size: .
v_call: TRBV7-8
j_call: TRBJ1-1
d_call: .
cdr3_nt: TGTGCCAGCAGCCCCACCACATGGAACACTGAAGCTTTCTTT
cdr3_aa: CASSPTTWNTEAFF

clone_size: .
v_call: TRBV19
j_call: TRBJ1-5
d_call: .
cdr3_nt: TGTGCCAGTAGGAGGACAGTAGGTCAGCCCCAGCATTTT
cdr3_aa: CASRRTVGQPQHF

clone_size: few
v_call: TRBV7-2
j_call: TRBJ1-2
d_call: .
cdr3_nt: TGTGCCAGCAGCTTAGGGGCAGCTTCTAACTATGGCTACACCTTC
cdr3_aa: CASSLGAASNYGYTF

clone_size: .
v_call: TRBV6-2/TRBV6-3
j_call: TRBJ2-3
d_call: .
cdr3_nt: TGTGCCAGCAGCCCTACCACCGACAGACCCACAGATACGCAGTATTTT
cdr3_aa: CASSPTTDRPTDTQYF

clone_size: .
v_call: TRBV7-3
j_call: TRBJ1-1
d_call: TRBD1
cdr3_nt: TGTGCCAGCAGCTCTCAACCGGGACAGGGGACTGAAGCTTTCTTT
cdr3_aa: CASSSQPGQGTEAFF